This T cell receptor (beta chain) derives from a study of cytomegalovirus exposure and HLA in healthy donors. Germline V gene lookup returns CDR1 SGHDT and CDR2 YYEEEE. The CDR3 has 14 amino acids. V dropped 0 bases and J dropped 6 bases, with 12 bases sitting between them. Findings and caveats of the study: In vitro checks showed that a few CMV-associated chains really do target CMV antigens. Cytomegalovirus association was listed for 164 TCR beta chains.

Sequencing used immunoSEQ multiplex PCR; TCRdb keeps in-frame clones, though not all of them. The table has 250,000 to 300,000 clones, nearly 90% seen once. The donors were part of the roughly 120-subject validation cohort, which stood apart from the roughly 730-subject first cohort. About this clone: The antigen remains unidentified.

The clonotype originates from a woman younger than 35 in good health and CMV-seronegative. The sample taken for sequencing was PBMCs. V and J are TRBV5-6 and TRBJ1-2; tentative D call: TRBD1 (5 bases). The CDR3 sequence is CASSLVSGSDGYTF. For the CDR3, the DNA is TGTGCCAGCAGCTTGGTATCAGGGTCGGATGGCTACACCTTC.